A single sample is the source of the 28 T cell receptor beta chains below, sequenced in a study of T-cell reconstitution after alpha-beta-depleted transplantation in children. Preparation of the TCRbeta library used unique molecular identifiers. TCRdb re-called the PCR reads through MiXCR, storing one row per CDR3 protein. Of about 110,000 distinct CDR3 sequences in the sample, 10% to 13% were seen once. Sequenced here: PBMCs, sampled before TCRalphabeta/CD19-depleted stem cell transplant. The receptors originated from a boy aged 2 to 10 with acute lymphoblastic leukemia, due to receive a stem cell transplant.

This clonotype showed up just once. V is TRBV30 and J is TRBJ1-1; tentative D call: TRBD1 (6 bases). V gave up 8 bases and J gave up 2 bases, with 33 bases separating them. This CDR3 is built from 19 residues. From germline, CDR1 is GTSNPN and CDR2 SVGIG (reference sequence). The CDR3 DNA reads TGTGCCAGCGGCCTTGTACGCCGCCGGGGGCTAAAAGGAAACACTGAAGCTTTCTTT. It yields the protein CASGLVRRRGLKGNTEAFF.

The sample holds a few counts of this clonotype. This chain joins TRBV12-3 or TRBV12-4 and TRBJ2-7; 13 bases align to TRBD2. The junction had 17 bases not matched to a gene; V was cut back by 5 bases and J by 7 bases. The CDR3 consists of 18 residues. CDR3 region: CASSPHRRGLAGVQEQYF. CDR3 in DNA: TGTGCCAGCAGTCCACATAGACGTGGACTAGCGGGAGTTCAGGAGCAGTACTTC.

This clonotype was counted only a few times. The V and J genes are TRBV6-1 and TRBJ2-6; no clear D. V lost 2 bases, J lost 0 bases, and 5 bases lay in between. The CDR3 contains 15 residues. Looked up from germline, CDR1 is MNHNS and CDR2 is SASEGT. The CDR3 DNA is TGTGCCAGCAGTGAACTTGGCTCTGGGGCCAACGTCCTGACTTTC. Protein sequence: CASSELGSGANVLTF.

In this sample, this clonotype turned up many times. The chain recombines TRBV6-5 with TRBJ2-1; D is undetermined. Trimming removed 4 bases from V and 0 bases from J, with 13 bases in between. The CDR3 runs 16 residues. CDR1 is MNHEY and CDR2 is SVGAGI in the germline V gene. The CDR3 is CASSSPRILSYNEQFF. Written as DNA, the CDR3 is TGTGCCAGCAGTTCCCCTCGGATACTCTCCTACAATGAGCAGTTCTTC.

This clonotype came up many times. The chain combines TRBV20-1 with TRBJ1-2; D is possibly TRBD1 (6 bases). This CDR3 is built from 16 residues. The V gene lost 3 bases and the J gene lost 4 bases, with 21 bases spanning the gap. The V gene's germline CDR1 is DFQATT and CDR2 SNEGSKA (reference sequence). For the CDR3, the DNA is TGCAGTGCTAGTAGGGGGGATCTGGGGCGCACCTATGGCTACACCTTC. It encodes CSASRGDLGRTYGYTF.

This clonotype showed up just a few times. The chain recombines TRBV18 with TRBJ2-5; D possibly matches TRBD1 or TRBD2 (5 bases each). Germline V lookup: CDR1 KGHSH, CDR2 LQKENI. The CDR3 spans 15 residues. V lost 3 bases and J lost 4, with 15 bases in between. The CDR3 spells CASSPTGTEVETQYF. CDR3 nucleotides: TGTGCCAGCTCACCGACGGGGACGGAGGTAGAGACCCAGTACTTC. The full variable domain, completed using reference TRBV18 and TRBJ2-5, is NAGVMQNPRHLVRRRGQEARLRCSPMKGHSHVYWYRQLPEEGLKFMVYLQKENIIDESGMPKERFSAEFPKEGPSILRIQQVVRGDSAAYFCASSPTGTEVETQYFGPGTRLLVL.

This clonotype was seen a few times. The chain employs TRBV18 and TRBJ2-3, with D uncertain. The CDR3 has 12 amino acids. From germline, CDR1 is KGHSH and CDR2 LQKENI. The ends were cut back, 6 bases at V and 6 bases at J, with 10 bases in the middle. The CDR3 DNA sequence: TGTGCCAGCTCCCCTCAGGTGGATACGCAGTATTTT. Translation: CASSPQVDTQYF.

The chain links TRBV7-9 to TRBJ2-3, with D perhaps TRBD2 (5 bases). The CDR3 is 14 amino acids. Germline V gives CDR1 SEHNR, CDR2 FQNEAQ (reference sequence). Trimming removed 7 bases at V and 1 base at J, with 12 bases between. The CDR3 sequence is CASNKRTGTDTQYF. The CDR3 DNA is TGTGCCAGCAACAAACGGACTGGCACAGATACGCAGTATTTT. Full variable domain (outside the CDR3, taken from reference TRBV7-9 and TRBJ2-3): DTGVSQNPRHKITKRGQNVTFRCDPISEHNRLYWYRQTLGQGPEFLTYFQNEAQLEKSRLLSDRFSAERPKGSFSTLEIQRTEQGDSAMYLCASNKRTGTDTQYFGPGTRLTVL.

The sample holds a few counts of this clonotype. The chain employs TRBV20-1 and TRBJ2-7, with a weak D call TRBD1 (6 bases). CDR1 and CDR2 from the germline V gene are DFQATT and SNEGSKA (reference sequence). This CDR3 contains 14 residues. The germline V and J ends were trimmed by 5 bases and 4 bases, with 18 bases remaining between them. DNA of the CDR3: TGCAGTGCTCCCCCCCGGGACAAACGTTACGAGCAGTACTTC. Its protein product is CSAPPRDKRYEQYF.

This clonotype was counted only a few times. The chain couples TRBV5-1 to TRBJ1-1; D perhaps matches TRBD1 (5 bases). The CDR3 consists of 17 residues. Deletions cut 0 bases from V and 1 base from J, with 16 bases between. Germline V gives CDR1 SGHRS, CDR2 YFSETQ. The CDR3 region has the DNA TGCGCCAGCAGCTTGGGGGGACGACGGGTCCAGAACACTGAAGCTTTCTTT. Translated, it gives CASSLGGRRVQNTEAFF.

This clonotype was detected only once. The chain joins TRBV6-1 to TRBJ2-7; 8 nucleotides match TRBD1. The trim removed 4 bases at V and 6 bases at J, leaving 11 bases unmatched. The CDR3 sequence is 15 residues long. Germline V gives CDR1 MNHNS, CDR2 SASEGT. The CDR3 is CASSARRTGLGEQYV. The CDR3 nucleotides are TGTGCCAGCAGTGCCCGGAGGACAGGGCTCGGCGAGCAGTACGTC.

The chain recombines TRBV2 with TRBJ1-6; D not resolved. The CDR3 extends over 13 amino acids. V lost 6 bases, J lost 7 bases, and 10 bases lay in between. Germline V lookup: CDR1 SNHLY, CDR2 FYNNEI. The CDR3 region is CASSENTNSPLHF. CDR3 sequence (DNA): TGTGCCAGCAGCGAAAATACCAATTCACCCCTCCACTTT.

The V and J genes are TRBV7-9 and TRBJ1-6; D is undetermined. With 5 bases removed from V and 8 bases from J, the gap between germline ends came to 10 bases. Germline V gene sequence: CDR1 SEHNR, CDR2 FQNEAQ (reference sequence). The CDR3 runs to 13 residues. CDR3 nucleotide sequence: TGTGCCAGCAGCCTCTACTCTCATTCACCCCTCCACTTT. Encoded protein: CASSLYSHSPLHF.

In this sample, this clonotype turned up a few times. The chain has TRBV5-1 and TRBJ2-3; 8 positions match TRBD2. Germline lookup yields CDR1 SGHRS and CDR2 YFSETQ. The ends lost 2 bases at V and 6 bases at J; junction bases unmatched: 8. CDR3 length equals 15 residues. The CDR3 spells CASSLLAVMGDTQYF. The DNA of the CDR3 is TGCGCCAGCAGCTTACTAGCGGTGATGGGGGATACGCAGTATTTT.

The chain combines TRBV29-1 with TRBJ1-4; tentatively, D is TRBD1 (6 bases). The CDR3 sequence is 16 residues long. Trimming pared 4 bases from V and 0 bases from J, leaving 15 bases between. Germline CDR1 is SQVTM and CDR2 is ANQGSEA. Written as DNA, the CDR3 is TGCAGCGTTGCGGCAGGGGAACATTCAACTAATGAAAAACTGTTTTTT. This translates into CSVAAGEHSTNEKLFF.

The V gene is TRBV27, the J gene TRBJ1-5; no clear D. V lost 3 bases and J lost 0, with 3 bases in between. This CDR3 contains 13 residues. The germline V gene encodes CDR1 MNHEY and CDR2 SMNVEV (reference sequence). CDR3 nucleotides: TGTGCCAGCAGTTTGGTTAGCAATCAGCCCCAGCATTTT. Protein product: CASSLVSNQPQHF.

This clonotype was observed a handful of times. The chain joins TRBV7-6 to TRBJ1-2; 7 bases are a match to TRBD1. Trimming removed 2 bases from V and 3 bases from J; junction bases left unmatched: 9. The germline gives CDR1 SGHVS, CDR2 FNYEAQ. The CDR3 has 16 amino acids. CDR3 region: CASSLTIQGSHYGYTF. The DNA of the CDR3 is TGTGCCAGCAGCTTAACAATACAGGGGTCCCACTATGGCTACACCTTC.

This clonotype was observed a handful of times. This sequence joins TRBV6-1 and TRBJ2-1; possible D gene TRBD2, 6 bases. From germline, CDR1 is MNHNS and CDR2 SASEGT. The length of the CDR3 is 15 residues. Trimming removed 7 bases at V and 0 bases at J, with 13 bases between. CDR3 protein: CASTPKGGSYNEQFF. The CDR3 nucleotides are TGTGCCAGCACCCCCAAGGGAGGCTCCTACAATGAGCAGTTCTTC.

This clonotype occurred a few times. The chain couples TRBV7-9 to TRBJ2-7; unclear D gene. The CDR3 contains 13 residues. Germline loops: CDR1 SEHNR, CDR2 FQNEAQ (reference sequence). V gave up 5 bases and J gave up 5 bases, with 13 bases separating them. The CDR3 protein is CASSHSMKNEQYF. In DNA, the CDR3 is TGTGCCAGCAGCCACTCGATGAAGAACGAGCAGTACTTC.

In DNA, the CDR3 is TGTGCCAGCACCCCTGACATCTTCCAAATGACCTACAATGAGCAGTTCTTC. Amino acid sequence: CASTPDIFQMTYNEQFF. The rearrangement links TRBV7-9 to TRBJ2-1; unclear D gene. The CDR3 spans 17 residues. Germline-derived CDR1 and CDR2 are SEHNR and FQNEAQ (reference sequence). The ends were cut back, 7 bases at V and 2 bases at J, with 21 bases in the middle.

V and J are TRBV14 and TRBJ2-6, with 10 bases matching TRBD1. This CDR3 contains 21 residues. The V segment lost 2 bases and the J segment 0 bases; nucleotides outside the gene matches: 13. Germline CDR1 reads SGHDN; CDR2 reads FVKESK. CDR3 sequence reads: CASSQLGKWDRGSSGANVLTF. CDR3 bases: TGTGCCAGCAGCCAATTGGGAAAATGGGACAGGGGAAGCTCTGGGGCCAACGTCCTGACTTTC.

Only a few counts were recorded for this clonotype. CDR3 bases: TGCGCCAGCAGCCCTGGTTCCCTGGGGGAGACCCAGTACTTC. This sequence encodes CASSPGSLGETQYF. V is TRBV5-1 and J is TRBJ2-5; D not certain. Per the germline V gene, CDR1 is SGHRS and CDR2 is YFSETQ. This CDR3 spans 14 amino acids. V was trimmed by 4 bases and J by 5 bases, leaving 15 bases between them.

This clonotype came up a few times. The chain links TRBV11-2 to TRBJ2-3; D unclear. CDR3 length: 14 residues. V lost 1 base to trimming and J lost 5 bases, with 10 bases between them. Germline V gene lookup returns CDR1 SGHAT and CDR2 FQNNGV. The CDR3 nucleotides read TGTGCCAGCAGCTTAGTTGGAAACTTAGATACGCAGTATTTT. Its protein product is CASSLVGNLDTQYF.

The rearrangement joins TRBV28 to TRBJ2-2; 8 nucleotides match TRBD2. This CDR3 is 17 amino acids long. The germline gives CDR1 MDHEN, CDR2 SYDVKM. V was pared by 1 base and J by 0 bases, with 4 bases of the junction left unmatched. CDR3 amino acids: CASSLLSGRANTGELFF. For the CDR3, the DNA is TGTGCCAGCAGTTTATTAAGCGGGAGAGCGAACACCGGGGAGCTGTTTTTT.

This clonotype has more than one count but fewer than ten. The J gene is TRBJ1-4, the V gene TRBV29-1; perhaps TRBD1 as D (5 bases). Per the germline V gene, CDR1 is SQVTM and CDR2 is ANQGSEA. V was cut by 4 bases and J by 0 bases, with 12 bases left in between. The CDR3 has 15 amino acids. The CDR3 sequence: CSVAEGRTTNEKLFF. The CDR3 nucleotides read TGCAGCGTTGCGGAGGGACGCACAACTAATGAAAAACTGTTTTTT.

The DNA of the CDR3 is TGTGCCAGCAGTTTTCTCAGGACACTCCACGAGCAGTACTTC. The encoded protein is CASSFLRTLHEQYF. The chain couples TRBV12-3 or TRBV12-4 to TRBJ2-7, with D perhaps TRBD1 (5 bases). The CDR3 has 14 residues. Trimming took off 3 bases at V and 5 bases at J, with 14 bases between the two ends.

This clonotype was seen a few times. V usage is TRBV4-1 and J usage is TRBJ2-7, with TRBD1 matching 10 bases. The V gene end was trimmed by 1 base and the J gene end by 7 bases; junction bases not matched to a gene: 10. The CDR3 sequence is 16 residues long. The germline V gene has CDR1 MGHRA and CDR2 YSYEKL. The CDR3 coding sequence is TGCGCCAGCAGCCAAGGAAAGCCGGGACAGGGGTGGGAGCAGTACTTC. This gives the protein CASSQGKPGQGWEQYF.

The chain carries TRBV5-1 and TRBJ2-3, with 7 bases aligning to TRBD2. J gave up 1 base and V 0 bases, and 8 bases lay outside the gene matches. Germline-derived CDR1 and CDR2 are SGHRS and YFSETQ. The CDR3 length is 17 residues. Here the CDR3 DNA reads TGCGCCAGCAGCTTGGTTTTGGCGGGAGCGGGCACAGATACGCAGTATTTT. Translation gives CASSLVLAGAGTDTQYF. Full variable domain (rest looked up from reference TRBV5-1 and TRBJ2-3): KAGVTQTPRYLIKTRGQQVTLSCSPISGHRSVSWYQQTPGQGLQFLFEYFSETQRNKGNFPGRFSGRQFSNSRSEMNVSTLELGDSALYLCASSLVLAGAGTDTQYFGPGTRLTVL.